A selection of T cell receptor beta chains follows, all from one sample in a study of blood T cell repertoires in COVID-19. Sequencing used immunoSEQ multiplex PCR; TCRdb keeps in-frame clones, though not all of them. The top ten clones hold 15% to 20% of a sample with just over 60,000 clones, roughly 80% of them seen once. Specimen: peripheral blood. All receptors come from a man in his fifties or sixties with acute or convalescent COVID-19. Both conserved end residues are part of each CDR3. D genes are given only for firm matches. Clone size is shown for a subset of rows, as once, few, many or a class of expanded clone.

clone_size | j_call | d_call | v_call | cdr3_nt | cdr3_aa
once | TRBJ1-2 | . | TRBV6-5 | TGTGCCAGCAGTTCGTCAACAGGGTTGGGTGGCTACACCTTC | CASSSSTGLGGYTF
once | TRBJ1-2 | . | TRBV28 | TGTGCCAGCAGTGTAGGGGGCTATGGCTACACCTTC | CASSVGGYGYTF
once | TRBJ2-1 | TRBD2 | TRBV30 | TGTGCCTGGAGTATCCTAGCGGAACTGAATGAGCAGTTCTTC | CAWSILAELNEQFF
. | TRBJ2-7 | TRBD1 | TRBV27 | TGTGCCAGCAGCTCCGGGACAGGCCTCTCCTACGAGCAGTACTTC | CASSSGTGLSYEQYF
. | TRBJ1-3 | TRBD1 | TRBV6-5 | TGTGCCAGCAGACCCGACAGGGGGGGAAACACCATATATTTT | CASRPDRGGNTIYF
. | TRBJ2-3 | TRBD1 | TRBV28 | TGTGCCAGCAGTGACAGGGTTCCAGATACGCAGTATTTT | CASSDRVPDTQYF
. | TRBJ2-7 | TRBD2 | TRBV19 | TGTGCCAGTAATTCCGGACTAGCATCCTACGAGCAGTACTTC | CASNSGLASYEQYF
. | TRBJ2-1 | . | TRBV4-1 | TGCGCCAGCAGCCAAGATCGTGAAGCGAGTCACAATGAGCAGTTCTTC | CASSQDREASHNEQFF
once | TRBJ2-2 | TRBD2 | TRBV18 | TGTGCCAGCTCATGGGGACTAGCGGGAGTTGCCGGGGAGCTGTTTTTT | CASSWGLAGVAGELFF
. | TRBJ2-2 | . | TRBV6-1 | TGTGCCAGCAGTGAAACCCACTATACGGGTTCGGGCACCGGGGAGCTGTTTTTT | CASSETHYTGSGTGELFF
. | TRBJ2-3 | TRBD1 | TRBV4-3 | TGCGCCAGCAGCCAGTCCGGGACAGATTACGCAGATACGCAGTATTTT | CASSQSGTDYADTQYF
. | TRBJ2-1 | . | TRBV27 | TGTGCCAGCAGTTTAGGGGCGCCCTCCTACAATGAGCAGTTCTTC | CASSLGAPSYNEQFF
. | TRBJ2-1 | . | TRBV6-4 | TGTGCCAGCAGTGTGATTTTAACAGGGAGGGATGAGCAGTTCTTC | CASSVILTGRDEQFF
. | TRBJ2-7 | . | TRBV6-2/TRBV6-3 | TGTGCCAGCAGTTACTCATTAAACTACGACTCCTACGAGCAGTACTTC | CASSYSLNYDSYEQYF
. | TRBJ2-1 | TRBD2 | TRBV5-1 | TGCGCCAGCAGCCAATCGCCCGCTAGCGGGAGCTACAATGAGCAGTTCTTC | CASSQSPASGSYNEQFF
once | TRBJ2-1 | TRBD2 | TRBV11-2 | TGTGCCAGCATCCTTCTAGCGGGAGGTCACAATGAGCAGTTCTTC | CASILLAGGHNEQFF
. | TRBJ2-2 | . | TRBV25-1 | TGTGCCAGCAGTGCCTCGTCCGGGGAGCTGTTTTTT | CASSASSGELFF
. | TRBJ2-1 | TRBD2 | TRBV18 | TGTGCCAGCTCACCCGAACTAGCGGGAGAGAGAAATGAGCAGTTCTTC | CASSPELAGERNEQFF
. | TRBJ2-4 | . | TRBV19 | TGTGCCAGTGGCCTGAGGACAGTAGCCAAAAACATTCAGTACTTC | CASGLRTVAKNIQYF
. | TRBJ1-6 | TRBD1 | TRBV30 | TGTGCCTGGAGTCTCGGACAGGGCGGAGATTCACCCCTCCACTTT | CAWSLGQGGDSPLHF
. | TRBJ1-4 | . | TRBV2 | TGTGCCAGCAGAAGAGGGTTAGGGGAAAAACTGTTTTTT | CASRRGLGEKLFF
. | TRBJ2-2 | . | TRBV10-1 | TGCGCCAGCAGTGAGTCGTCGGGGGGCGGAGGGGAGCTGTTTTTT | CASSESSGGGGELFF